These T cell receptor beta chains were read from a single sample in a study of identical twins. TCRdb reprocessed the 5' RACE reads via MiXCR and lists one record per CDR3 protein. The repertoire holds 500,000 to 600,000 distinct CDR3 sequences, with 20% to 25% as singletons. The same specimen was also included in a second study, on T cells expressing NK-cell markers.

The sequenced sample consisted of CD4+ T cells sorted from blood. The receptor source for this set is a woman aged 18-29 years in good health. Each CDR3 is given with its conserved first and last residue. D genes are given only for firm matches. Not every row has a clone size; where given, it reads once, few, many or a size class.

>TRBJ2-1|TRBD2|16|TRBV25-1|NA
CASSEYGRGGGNEQFF
TGTGCCAGCAGTGAATATGGACGGGGGGGCGGAAATGAGCAGTTCTTC
>TRBJ2-5|NA|14|TRBV7-2|few
CASIFDPSLGTQYF
TGTGCCAGCATCTTTGACCCGAGTCTGGGGACCCAGTACTTC
>TRBJ2-7|NA|14|TRBV10-3|few
CAIRSGQGKYEQYF
TGTGCCATCAGAAGTGGGCAGGGAAAGTACGAGCAGTACTTC
>TRBJ2-3|NA|14|TRBV7-2|NA
CASSLARGQYTQYF
TGTGCCAGCAGCTTAGCGCGCGGGCAATATACGCAGTATTTT
>TRBJ1-2|NA|15|TRBV5-5|NA
CASSLASTANYGYTF
TGTGCCAGCAGCTTGGCTTCGACAGCTAACTATGGCTACACCTTC
>TRBJ2-2|TRBD2|18|TRBV10-3|NA
CAISESRLAGVGTGELFF
TGTGCCATCAGTGAGTCGAGGCTAGCGGGAGTCGGCACCGGGGAGCTGTTTTTT
>TRBJ2-2|NA|15|TRBV4-3|NA
CASSQVRDITGELFF
TGCGCCAGCAGCCAAGTACGGGACATCACCGGGGAGCTGTTTTTT
>TRBJ2-7|NA|14|TRBV20-1|once
CSARDRLALDEQYF
TGCAGTGCTAGAGATCGTCTAGCCCTCGACGAGCAGTACTTC
>TRBJ2-5|NA|16|TRBV27|few
CASSLGRPGGQETQYF
TGTGCCAGCAGTTTGGGACGGCCCGGCGGCCAAGAGACCCAGTACTTC
>TRBJ2-1|NA|13|TRBV10-3|few
CAITKTGRDEQFF
TGTGCCATCACTAAAACAGGGCGCGATGAGCAGTTCTTC
>TRBJ1-1|NA|14|TRBV5-1|NA
CASHAARGGTEAFF
TGCGCCAGCCACGCTGCAAGGGGGGGCACTGAAGCTTTCTTT